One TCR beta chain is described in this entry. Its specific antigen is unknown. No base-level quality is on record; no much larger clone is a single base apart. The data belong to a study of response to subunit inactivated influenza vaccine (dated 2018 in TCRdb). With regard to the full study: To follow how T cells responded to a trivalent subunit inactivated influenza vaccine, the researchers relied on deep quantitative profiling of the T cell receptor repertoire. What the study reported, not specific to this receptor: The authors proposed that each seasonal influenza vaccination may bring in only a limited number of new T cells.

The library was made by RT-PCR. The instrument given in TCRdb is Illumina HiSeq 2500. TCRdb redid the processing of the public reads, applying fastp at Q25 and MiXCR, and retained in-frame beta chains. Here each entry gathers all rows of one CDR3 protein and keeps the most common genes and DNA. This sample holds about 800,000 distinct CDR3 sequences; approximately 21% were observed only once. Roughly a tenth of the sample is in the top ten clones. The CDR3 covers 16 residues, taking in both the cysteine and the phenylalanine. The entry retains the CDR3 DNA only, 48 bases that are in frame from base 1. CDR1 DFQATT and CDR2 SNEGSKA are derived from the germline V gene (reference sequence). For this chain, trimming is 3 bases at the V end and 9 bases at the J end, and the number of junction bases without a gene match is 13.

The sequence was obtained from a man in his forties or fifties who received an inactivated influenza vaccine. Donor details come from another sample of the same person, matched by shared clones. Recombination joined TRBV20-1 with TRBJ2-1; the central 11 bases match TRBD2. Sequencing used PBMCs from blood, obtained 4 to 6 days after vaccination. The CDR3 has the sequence CSARALLAGGRGEQFF. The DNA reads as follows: TGCAGTGCTAGGGCCTTATTAGCGGGGGGGAGGGGTGAGCAGTTCTTC.